This T cell receptor (beta chain) was captured in a study of cytomegalovirus exposure and HLA in healthy donors. Study outcomes and limitations: Donors belonging to an Asian-associated ancestry cluster reportedly showed fewer N-insertions in productive TCRs than the roughly 670-donor mean, according to what a later analysis found. A link between a missense DCLRE1C variant and TCR beta V- and J-gene trimming emerged from a later analysis. A later analysis found TCR association rates differed by HLA locus, highest for DRB1 and lowest for HLA-C. Presence/absence analysis assumed near-uniform sequencing depth across donors.

Germline V gene sequence: CDR1 SGHRS, CDR2 YFSETQ. V lost 5 bases and J lost 3, with 14 bases in between. The CDR3 contains 15 residues. Turning to this clone: Its antigen is unidentified.

Use of 60 Vbeta and 13 Jbeta primers characterized the PCR. TCRdb's copy holds only in-frame clones and misses some; the assay was immunoSEQ multiplex PCR. The sample yields under 250,000 clones, around 86% seen once. The origin of this receptor is a woman in her forties in good health and CMV-seronegative. V usage is TRBV5-1 and J usage is TRBJ2-2; D unresolved. Sequencing was carried out using PBMCs. CDR3 nucleotide sequence: TGCGCCAGCAGTTCCGCACCAGGATACACCGGGGAGCTGTTTTTT. Its translation is CASSSAPGYTGELFF.